The rows below give T cell receptor beta chains drawn from one sample of a study of blood T cell repertoires in COVID-19. The method was immunoSEQ multiplex PCR; TCRdb's version includes in-frame clones alone and lacks a portion of them. The repertoire includes some 100,000 clones, 65% to 85% of them detected once, and nearly 25% sits in the top ten. The sample comprised peripheral blood. These receptor sequences come from a man older than 75 with active or convalescent COVID-19. CDR3s include the opening cysteine and the closing phenylalanine or tryptophan. A D gene is named only where the DNA matches it firmly. Rows may omit the clone size; those that give it use once, few, many or a size class.

d_call,clone_size,v_call,j_call,cdr3_nt,cdr3_aa
.,.,TRBV4-3,TRBJ1-2,TGCGCCAGCAGCCAAGCCCCGTGGCAGGCTTATGGCTACACCTTC,CASSQAPWQAYGYTF
.,.,TRBV19,TRBJ1-2,TGTGCCAGTAGTATCCGGGGAAGAGGTGGCTACACCTTC,CASSIRGRGGYTF
.,.,TRBV28,TRBJ1-5,TGTGCCAGCAGTTTATCCCCGAGTCAGCCCCAGCATTTT,CASSLSPSQPQHF
TRBD1,.,TRBV7-9,TRBJ1-2,TGTGCCAGCAGCTTAGATGACTCACAGGGGACCGACTATGGCTACACCTTC,CASSLDDSQGTDYGYTF
.,.,TRBV7-9,TRBJ1-3,TGTGCCAGCAGCTTAGTGGGGGGAGGCCTCGGAAACACCATATATTTT,CASSLVGGGLGNTIYF
TRBD1,.,TRBV9,TRBJ1-1,TGTGCCAGCTCACAGGGGATGCGGAACACTGAAGCTTTCTTT,CASSQGMRNTEAFF
.,few,TRBV2,TRBJ1-1,TGTGCCAGCAGTGAAGTATCTTCGTTCGGGGAAGCTTTCTTT,CASSEVSSFGEAFF
.,.,TRBV5-4,TRBJ1-6,TGTGCCAGCAGCCCCGACAGTAGCTCCTATAATTCACCCCTCCACTTT,CASSPDSSSYNSPLHF
TRBD1,.,TRBV28,TRBJ1-3,TGTGCCAGCAGTCCTCAGGGGGCGAGGGGAAACACCATATATTTT,CASSPQGARGNTIYF
.,.,TRBV6-5,TRBJ1-5,TGTGCCAGCCTACAGGATAGCAATCAGCCCCAGCATTTT,CASLQDSNQPQHF
TRBD1,.,TRBV10-1,TRBJ2-1,TGCGCCATTTTATTACTGCCGGGACAGGGGATTCGAGAGCAGTTCTTC,CAILLLPGQGIREQFF
.,.,TRBV6-6,TRBJ2-7,TGTGCCAGCACCCCGAGCAGGGTCGAATCCTACGAGCAGTACTTC,CASTPSRVESYEQYF
TRBD1,.,TRBV7-2,TRBJ1-2,TGTGCCAGCAGCTTAGATATGAGTGACAGGGAAGGCTACACCTTC,CASSLDMSDREGYTF
TRBD1,.,TRBV9,TRBJ2-1,TGTGCCAGCAGCTTACCACAGGGGGCCGTCTACAATGAGCAGTTCTTC,CASSLPQGAVYNEQFF
TRBD1,many,TRBV7-9,TRBJ2-1,TGTGCCAGCAGCTTAGCAGGATCTGAAGGGGGCGGTGAGCAGTTCTTC,CASSLAGSEGGGEQFF
.,.,TRBV5-4,TRBJ2-3,TGTGCCAGCAGCTTGGTTCTACAGAGAGCAGATACGCAGTATTTT,CASSLVLQRADTQYF
.,.,TRBV5-1,TRBJ2-3,TGCGCCAGCAGCTTGGAGACTTTTGGTGCGCAGTATTTT,CASSLETFGAQYF
TRBD1,few,TRBV5-6,TRBJ1-6,TGTGCCAGCAGCCTGCCACAGGGGACTCCCTCTTCACCCCTCCACTTT,CASSLPQGTPSSPLHF
TRBD1,once,TRBV3-1/TRBV3-2,TRBJ1-2,TGTGCCAGCAGCCAAGGACAGGGGTTCGGCTACACCTTC,CASSQGQGFGYTF
.,.,TRBV11-3,TRBJ1-1,TGTGCCAGCAGCTTGCGAGGGAGGGACACTGAAGCTTTCTTT,CASSLRGRDTEAFF
.,.,TRBV5-6,TRBJ2-5,TGTGCCAGCAGCATATACCTCGGGGGAGAGACCCAGTACTTC,CASSIYLGGETQYF
.,.,TRBV5-1,TRBJ1-6,TGCGCCAGCAGCTTGGGCAGTGATAATTCACCCCTCCACTTT,CASSLGSDNSPLHF
.,.,TRBV19,TRBJ2-2,TGTGCCAGTAGTATGCCTTCGGAGGTTTACACCGGGGAGCTGTTTTTT,CASSMPSEVYTGELFF
TRBD1,.,TRBV2,TRBJ1-4,TGTGCCAGCAGTGCGGGACAGTACGGAAAACTGTTTTTT,CASSAGQYGKLFF
.,.,TRBV7-9,TRBJ1-6,TGTGCCAGCAGCTTAGTCCGCACAGGGACCAATTCACCCCTCCACTTT,CASSLVRTGTNSPLHF
.,.,TRBV19,TRBJ2-1,TGTGCCAGTAGTATTATGCTACGGGAACGGGGGGCCTCCTACAATGAGCAGTTCTTC,CASSIMLRERGASYNEQFF
.,.,TRBV18,TRBJ2-5,TGTGCCAGCTCACCGCGCTCCGGGACAAAAGAGACCCAGTACTTC,CASSPRSGTKETQYF
.,few,TRBV11-2,TRBJ2-2,TGTGCCAGCAGCCAGGTTCGCCAGGGGTATGCCGGGGAGCTGTTTTTT,CASSQVRQGYAGELFF